This is a list of T cell receptor beta chains from one sample in a study of CD8 T cells in Susac syndrome. Each CDR3 protein gets one entry after TCRdb re-called the immunoSEQ multiplex PCR reads with MiXCR. The repertoire holds around 190,000 distinct CDR3 sequences, about 93% seen once, with 0.1% in the top ten. The sample comprised CD4+ T cells from PBMCs. Receptor source: a human donor in good health. Each CDR3 is given with its conserved first and last residue. D genes are given only for firm matches. Clone size is given for some rows only: seen once, a few or many times, or a class if the clone is expanded.

d_gene	j_gene	v_gene	abundance	CDR3nt	CDR3aa
NA	TRBJ1-2	TRBV7-9	NA	TGTGCCAGCAGCCCGCGTGAGGGCAGGGGAGGCTACACCTTC	CASSPREGRGGYTF
TRBD1	TRBJ2-2	TRBV5-4	once	TGTGCCAGCAGACGGACAGGGGACACCGGGGAGCTGTTTTTT	CASRRTGDTGELFF
NA	TRBJ1-4	TRBV7-4	NA	TGTGCCAGCAGCTTAACGGGACAAGGGGGTGAAAAACTGTTTTTT	CASSLTGQGGEKLFF
NA	TRBJ2-1	TRBV7-2	NA	TGTGCCAGCAGCAGGGTAGCAGGGCAAACGGGCGAGCAGTTCTTC	CASSRVAGQTGEQFF
NA	TRBJ1-4	TRBV15	NA	TGTGCCACCAGCAGGGCGACTAATGAAAAACTGTTTTTT	CATSRATNEKLFF
TRBD1	TRBJ1-6	TRBV7-9	NA	TGTGCCAGCAGCTTAGGCGACAGGGTAGCGTCACCCCTCCACTTT	CASSLGDRVASPLHF
NA	TRBJ1-6	TRBV7-2	few	TGTGCCAGCAGCTTAGACTGGGTTGGGACACCCCTCCACTTT	CASSLDWVGTPLHF
NA	TRBJ2-5	TRBV6-5	NA	TGTGCCAGCAGTTACTCGAGTGCAGCAGAAGAGACCCAGTACTTC	CASSYSSAAEETQYF
TRBD2	TRBJ2-5	TRBV5-1	NA	TGCGCCAGCAGCTTCGGGGGGGTCTCCCAAGAGACCCAGTACTTC	CASSFGGVSQETQYF
TRBD2	TRBJ2-1	TRBV5-4	NA	TGTGCCAGCAGCCCCCAAGCGGGGGGACACAATGAGCAGTTCTTC	CASSPQAGGHNEQFF
NA	TRBJ1-1	TRBV6-6	NA	TGTGCCAGCAAACTGGGGGCGCCGGACACTGAAGCTTTCTTT	CASKLGAPDTEAFF